This TCR beta chain was captured in a study of control samples from healthy donors and cancer patients. The CDR3 has 16 amino acids. CDR1 and CDR2 from the germline V gene are SGHTA and FQGNSA. V lost 1 base, J lost 8 bases, and 17 bases lay in between. TCRdb's table, derived via immunoSEQ multiplex PCR, lists solely in-frame clones and lacks some. The sample holds about 61,000 clones, almost 90% seen once. The rearrangement links TRBV7-2 to TRBJ2-2, with D possibly being TRBD2 (5 bases). The sample comprised PBMCs. The origin of this receptor is a man in his sixties with colorectal cancer. In DNA form, the CDR3 reads TGTGCCAGCAGCTTAGGGAGGCCAGCGGCTCGGGGGGAGCTGTTTTTT. Translation: CASSLGRPAARGELFF. Using reference TRBV7-2 and TRBJ2-2 for the parts outside the CDR3, the full variable domain is GAGVSQSPSNKVTEKGKDVELRCDPISGHTALYWYRQSLGQGLEFLIYFQGNSAPDKSGLPSDRFSAERTGGSVSTLTIQRTQQEDSAVYLCASSLGRPAARGELFFGEGSRLTVL.